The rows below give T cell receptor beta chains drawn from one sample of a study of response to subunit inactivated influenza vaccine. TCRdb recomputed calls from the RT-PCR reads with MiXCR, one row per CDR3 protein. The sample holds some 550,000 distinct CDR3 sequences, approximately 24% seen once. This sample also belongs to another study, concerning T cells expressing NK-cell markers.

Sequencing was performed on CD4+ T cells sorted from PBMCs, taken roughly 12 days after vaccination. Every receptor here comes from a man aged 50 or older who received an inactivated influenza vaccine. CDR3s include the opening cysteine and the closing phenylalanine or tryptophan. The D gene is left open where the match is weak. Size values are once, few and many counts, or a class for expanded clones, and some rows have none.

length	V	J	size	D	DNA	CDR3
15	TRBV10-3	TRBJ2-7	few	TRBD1	TGTGCCATCAGTGCAATAGACAGGGGGGCGTACGAGCAGTACTTC	CAISAIDRGAYEQYF
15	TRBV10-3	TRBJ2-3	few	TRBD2	TGTGCCATCAGTGAGAGGCGGGGGGGCACAGATACGCAGTATTTT	CAISERRGGTDTQYF
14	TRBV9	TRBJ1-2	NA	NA	TGTGCCAGCAGCTCCAGCGGAGGGAGGGACGGCTACACCTTC	CASSSSGGRDGYTF
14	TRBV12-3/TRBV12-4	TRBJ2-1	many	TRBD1	TGTGCCAGCAGTGAAAACGACAGGGACAATGAGCAGTTCTTC	CASSENDRDNEQFF
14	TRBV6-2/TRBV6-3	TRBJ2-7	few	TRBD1	TGTGCCAGCAGAACTCTGACAGGGTGGTACGAGCAGTACTTC	CASRTLTGWYEQYF
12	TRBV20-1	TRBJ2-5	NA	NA	TGCAGTGCTACCGGGGGAGGAGAGACCCAGTACTTC	CSATGGGETQYF
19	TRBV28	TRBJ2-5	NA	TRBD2	TGTGCCAGCAGTCCCACCGGGACTAGCGGGATCTCAGTCCAAGAGACCCAGTACTTC	CASSPTGTSGISVQETQYF
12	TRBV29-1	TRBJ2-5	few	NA	TGCAGCGTTGCTACTGTGCAAGAGACCCAGTACTTC	CSVATVQETQYF
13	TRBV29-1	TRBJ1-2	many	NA	TGCAGCGTTTTTCGGCAATTGGGCGATGGCTACACCTTC	CSVFRQLGDGYTF
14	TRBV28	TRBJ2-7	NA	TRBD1	TGTGCCAGCAGGGGAACCGGGACAGGGGACGAGCAGTACTTC	CASRGTGTGDEQYF
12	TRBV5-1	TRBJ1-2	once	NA	TGCGCCAGCAGCATACAGGGAGATGGCTACACCTTC	CASSIQGDGYTF
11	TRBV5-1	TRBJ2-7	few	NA	TGCGCCAGCAGCTTGGAGGACGAGCAGTACTTC	CASSLEDEQYF
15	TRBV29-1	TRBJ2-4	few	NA	TGCAGCGTTAGCCCATACGGGGTAGCCAAAAACATTCAGTACTTC	CSVSPYGVAKNIQYF
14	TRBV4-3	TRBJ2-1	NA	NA	TGCGCCAGCAGCTTTCGGTCAGGCGGAGGTGAGCAGTTCTTC	CASSFRSGGGEQFF
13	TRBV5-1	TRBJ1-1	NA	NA	TGCGCCAGCAGCTATCAGGGTTTCACTGAAGCTTTCTTT	CASSYQGFTEAFF
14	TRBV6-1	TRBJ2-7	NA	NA	TGTGCCAGCAGGCCAGGGGCCCTGAGCGCCGAGCAGTACTTC	CASRPGALSAEQYF
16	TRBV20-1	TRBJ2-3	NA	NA	TGCAGTGCTAGAGATTTGAGGGGGAGCCGCACAGATACGCAGTATTTT	CSARDLRGSRTDTQYF
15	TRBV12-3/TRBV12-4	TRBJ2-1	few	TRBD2	TGTGCCAGCAGTTGGGTGAGCGGGGGGGCGGATGAGCAGTTCTTC	CASSWVSGGADEQFF
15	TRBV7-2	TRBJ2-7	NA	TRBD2	TGTGCCAGCAGCCACCAACCATCTAGCGGGGGGGAGCAGTACTTC	CASSHQPSSGGEQYF
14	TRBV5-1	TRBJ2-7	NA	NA	TGCGCCAGCACCCAGCGCCTCAGACGTTTCGAGCAGTACTTC	CASTQRLRRFEQYF
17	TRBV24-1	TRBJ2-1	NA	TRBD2	TGTGCCACCAGTGATCAAAGACTAGCGGGATTATCGGATGAGCAGTTCTTC	CATSDQRLAGLSDEQFF
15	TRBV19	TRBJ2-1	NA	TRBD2	TGTGCCAGTAGAGAGGGAGGGTTCGCATACAATGAGCAGTTCTTC	CASREGGFAYNEQFF
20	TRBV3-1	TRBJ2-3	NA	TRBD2	TGTGCCAGCAGCCAAGTCCTTCTAGCGGGGGCCAATGGTCGCGGCGATACGCAGTATTTT	CASSQVLLAGANGRGDTQYF
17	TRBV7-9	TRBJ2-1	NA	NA	TGTGCCAGCAAATTATTGAGGGCAGCGGGCTCCTACAATGAGCAGTTCTTC	CASKLLRAAGSYNEQFF